A selection of T cell receptor beta chains follows, all from one sample in a study of type 1 and type 2 diabetes patients. From the multiplex PCR reads, TCRdb called clonotypes with MiXCR, one entry per CDR3 protein. The sample includes fewer than 350,000 distinct CDR3 sequences, more than 45% of them seen just once. Sequencing was done on a sample of peripheral blood mononuclear cells (PBMCs). These receptors originate from a man aged 18 to 30 with type 2 diabetes. The CDR3 runs from the conserved cysteine through the conserved F or W. The order of the fields is V gene, D gene, J gene, clone size, CDR3 DNA, CDR3 protein. D genes are given only for firm matches. Only part of the rows carry a size: once, few, many, or a class if the clone is expanded.

TRBV27	TRBD2	TRBJ2-7	few	TGTGCCAGCAGTTACTCGACTAGCGGGGGGCTCTACGAGCAGTACTTC	CASSYSTSGGLYEQYF
TRBV5-1	TRBD1	TRBJ1-2	few	TGCGCCAGCAGCTTGGCCACGGGACAGCCCTATGGCTACACCTTC	CASSLATGQPYGYTF
TRBV12-3/TRBV12-4	.	TRBJ2-6	.	TGTGCCAGCAGTTTAGCCCTAGGGGGAGCCGTCTCTGGGGCCAACGTCCTGACTTTC	CASSLALGGAVSGANVLTF
TRBV6-5	.	TRBJ1-6	few	TGTGCCAGCAGCCAGGGACAACTGCTGGGTTCACCCCTCCACTTT	CASSQGQLLGSPLHF
TRBV19	.	TRBJ1-5	many	TGTGCCAGTAGTATCACCGATCAGCCCCAGCATTTT	CASSITDQPQHF
TRBV28	.	TRBJ2-7	.	TGTGCCAGCAGGAGGGAGGCAGAGGCCTACGAGCAGTACTTC	CASRREAEAYEQYF
TRBV6-5	TRBD1	TRBJ2-2	once	TGTGCCAGCAGTTTCAACCCGGGACAGTTCACCGGGGAGCTGTTTTTT	CASSFNPGQFTGELFF
TRBV20-1	.	TRBJ2-7	once	TGCAGTGCTCCAGGAGCCGACAGCTCCTACGAGCAGTACTTC	CSAPGADSSYEQYF
TRBV5-1	.	TRBJ1-6	.	TGCGCCGGCAGCTTTGGGTTTGGGGATCCTCATTCACCCCTCCACTTT	CAGSFGFGDPHSPLHF
TRBV2	.	TRBJ1-1	.	TGTGCCTGCAGTGAAGAGGTTGGGGAAGGGGACACTGAAGCTTTCTTT	CACSEEVGEGDTEAFF
TRBV2	.	TRBJ1-6	few	TGTGCCAGCAGTTACGGACAAACATCACCCCTCCACTTT	CASSYGQTSPLHF
TRBV19	.	TRBJ2-2	.	TGTGCCAGTAGTATAGGGGAGAAAGGAACCGGGGAGCTGTTTTTT	CASSIGEKGTGELFF
TRBV4-2	TRBD2	TRBJ2-1	few	TGTGCCAGTAGTATGGCCGTTGGCGGGGGCTACAATGAGCAGTTCTTC	CASSMAVGGGYNEQFF
TRBV6-1	.	TRBJ2-7	once	TGTGCCAGCAGTGAATACCGCCTAAGCTCCTACGAGCAGTACTTC	CASSEYRLSSYEQYF